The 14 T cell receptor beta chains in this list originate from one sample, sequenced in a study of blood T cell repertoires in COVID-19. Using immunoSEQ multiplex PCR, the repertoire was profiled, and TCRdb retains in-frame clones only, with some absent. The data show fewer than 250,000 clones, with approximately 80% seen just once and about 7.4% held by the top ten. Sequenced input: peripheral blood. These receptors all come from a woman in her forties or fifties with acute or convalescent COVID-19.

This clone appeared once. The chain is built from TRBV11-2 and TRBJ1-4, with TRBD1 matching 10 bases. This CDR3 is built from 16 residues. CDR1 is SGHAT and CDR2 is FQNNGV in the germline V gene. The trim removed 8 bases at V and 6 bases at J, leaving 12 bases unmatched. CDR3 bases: TGTGCCAGCCGGACAGGGGGAGTTTTGAGGGATGAAAAACTGTTTTTT. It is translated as CASRTGGVLRDEKLFF.

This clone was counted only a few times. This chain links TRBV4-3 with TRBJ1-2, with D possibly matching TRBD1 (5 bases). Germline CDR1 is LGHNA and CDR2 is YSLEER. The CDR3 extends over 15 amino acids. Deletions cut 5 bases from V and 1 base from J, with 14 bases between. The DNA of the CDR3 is TGCGCCAGCAGCGAAGGGGTTAGGGGTAACTATGGCTACACCTTC. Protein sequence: CASSEGVRGNYGYTF.

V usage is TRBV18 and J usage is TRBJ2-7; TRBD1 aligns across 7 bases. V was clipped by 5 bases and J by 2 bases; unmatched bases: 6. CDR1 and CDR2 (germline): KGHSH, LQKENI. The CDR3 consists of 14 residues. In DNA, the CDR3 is TGTGCCAGCTCAATCACAGGGGTCCCCTACGAGCAGTACTTC. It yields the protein CASSITGVPYEQYF.

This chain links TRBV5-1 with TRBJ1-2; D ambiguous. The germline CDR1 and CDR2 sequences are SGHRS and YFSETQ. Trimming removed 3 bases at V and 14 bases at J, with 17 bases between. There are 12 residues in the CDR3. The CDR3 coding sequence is TGCGCCAGCAGCTCTGGGAGGGCCAGCCGGACCTTC. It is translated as CASSSGRASRTF.

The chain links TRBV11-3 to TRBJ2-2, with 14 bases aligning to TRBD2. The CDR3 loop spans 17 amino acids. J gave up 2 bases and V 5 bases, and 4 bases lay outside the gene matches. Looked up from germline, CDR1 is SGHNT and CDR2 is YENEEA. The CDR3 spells CASSPTSGRVNTGELFF. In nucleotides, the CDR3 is TGTGCCAGCAGCCCGACTAGCGGGAGGGTTAACACCGGGGAGCTGTTTTTT.

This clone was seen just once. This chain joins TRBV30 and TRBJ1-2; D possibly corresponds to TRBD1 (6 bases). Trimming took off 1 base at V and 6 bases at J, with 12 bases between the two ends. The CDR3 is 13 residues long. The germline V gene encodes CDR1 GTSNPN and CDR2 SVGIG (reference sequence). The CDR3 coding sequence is TGTGCCTGGAGTGACAGGGTGATAAATGGCTACACCTTC. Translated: CAWSDRVINGYTF.

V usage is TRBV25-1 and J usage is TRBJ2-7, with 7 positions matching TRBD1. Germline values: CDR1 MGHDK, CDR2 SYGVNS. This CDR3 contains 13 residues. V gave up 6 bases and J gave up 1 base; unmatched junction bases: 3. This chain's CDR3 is CASSRQGSYEQYF. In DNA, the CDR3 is TGTGCCAGCAGCCGACAGGGTTCCTACGAGCAGTACTTC.

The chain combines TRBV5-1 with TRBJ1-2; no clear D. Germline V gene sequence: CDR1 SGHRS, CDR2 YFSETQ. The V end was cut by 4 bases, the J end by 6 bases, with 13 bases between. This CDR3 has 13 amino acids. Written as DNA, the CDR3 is TGCGCCAGCAGCGACCGAAAAGCGGATGGCTACACCTTC. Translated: CASSDRKADGYTF.

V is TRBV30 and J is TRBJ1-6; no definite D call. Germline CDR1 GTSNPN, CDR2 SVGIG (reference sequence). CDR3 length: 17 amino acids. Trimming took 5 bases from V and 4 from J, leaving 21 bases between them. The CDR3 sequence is CAWGVGEIQHYNSPLHF. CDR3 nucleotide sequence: TGTGCCTGGGGCGTGGGTGAGATACAGCATTATAATTCACCCCTCCACTTT.

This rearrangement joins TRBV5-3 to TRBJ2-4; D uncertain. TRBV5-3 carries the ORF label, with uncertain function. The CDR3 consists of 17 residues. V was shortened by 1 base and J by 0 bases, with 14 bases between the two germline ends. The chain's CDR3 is CARSLHGRSIAKNIQYF. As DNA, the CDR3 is TGTGCCAGAAGCTTGCACGGCAGGTCAATAGCCAAAAACATTCAGTACTTC.

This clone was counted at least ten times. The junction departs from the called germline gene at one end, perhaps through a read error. CDR3 DNA: TGTGCCAGCACTGAAGGGCCTGGGGGGAGGGCTGGGGCCAACGTCCTGACTTTC. This translates into CASTEGPGGRAGANVLTF. The V and J genes are TRBV2 and TRBJ2-6, with 7 bases that match TRBD2. Germline-derived CDR1 and CDR2 are SNHLY and FYNNEI. This CDR3 region has 18 residues.

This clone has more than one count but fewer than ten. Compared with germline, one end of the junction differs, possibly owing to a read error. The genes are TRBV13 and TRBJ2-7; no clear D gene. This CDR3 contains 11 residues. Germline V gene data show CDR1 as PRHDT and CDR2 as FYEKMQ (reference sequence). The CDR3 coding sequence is TGTGCCAGCACCTTAGTAGTCGAGCAGTACTTC. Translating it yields CASTLVVEQYF.

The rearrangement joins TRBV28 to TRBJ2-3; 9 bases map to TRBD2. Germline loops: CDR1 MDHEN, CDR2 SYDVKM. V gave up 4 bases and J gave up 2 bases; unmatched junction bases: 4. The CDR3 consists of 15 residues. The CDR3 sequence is CASSSLAGNTDTQYF. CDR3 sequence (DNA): TGTGCCAGCAGTTCCCTAGCGGGGAACACAGATACGCAGTATTTT.

The DNA for the CDR3 is TGTGCCAGCAGCGTAATGGGCGGGGGGGCCGTTAATGAGCAGTTCTTC. Encoded protein: CASSVMGGGAVNEQFF. This chain connects TRBV9 to TRBJ2-1; TRBD2 agrees at 9 bases. The V segment lost 1 base and the J segment 7 bases; nucleotides outside the gene matches: 9. This CDR3 is 16 amino acids long. Germline V gene lookup returns CDR1 SGDLS and CDR2 YYNGEE.